One and the same sample provided the 28 T cell receptor beta chains below, sequenced in a study of blood T cell repertoires in COVID-19. Measured with immunoSEQ multiplex PCR; TCRdb has only the in-frame clones, and not every one. The table lists 150,000 to 200,000 clones, about 88% of them singletons. The specimen sequenced was peripheral blood. Source of these receptors: a woman in her 30s with active or convalescent COVID-19.

This sequence joins TRBV5-1 and TRBJ2-5, with 9 nucleotides matching TRBD2. Germline assignment: CDR1 SGHRS and CDR2 YFSETQ. Unmatched junction bases numbered 7, after V lost 4 bases and J lost 3 bases. There are 15 residues in the CDR3. CDR3 DNA sequence: TGCGCCAGCAGCATGACTAGCGGAGCTGAAGAGACCCAGTACTTC. It translates to CASSMTSGAEETQYF. Using reference TRBV5-1 and TRBJ2-5 for the parts outside the CDR3, the full variable domain is KAGVTQTPRYLIKTRGQQVTLSCSPISGHRSVSWYQQTPGQGLQFLFEYFSETQRNKGNFPGRFSGRQFSNSRSEMNVSTLELGDSALYLCASSMTSGAEETQYFGPGTRLLVL.

The chain recombines TRBV6-5 with TRBJ2-2; TRBD1 is a possible D gene (5 bases). The V and J ends lost 10 bases and 1 base respectively, with 13 bases between them. Germline CDR1 reads MNHEY; CDR2 reads SVGAGI. The CDR3 has 14 residues. The CDR3 sequence: CATFVRVNTGELFF. The CDR3 region has the DNA TGTGCCACCTTTGTCAGGGTGAACACCGGGGAGCTGTTTTTT.

The V and J genes are TRBV30 and TRBJ1-1; 7 nucleotides match TRBD1. The CDR3 spans 14 residues. The V and J ends lost 0 bases and 1 base, in that order; junction bases with no gene match: 2. Germline CDR1 and CDR2: GTSNPN and SVGIG (reference sequence). Here the CDR3 DNA reads TGTGCCTGGAGTGTGGACAGGAGGAACACTGAAGCTTTCTTT. Translation: CAWSVDRRNTEAFF.

J is TRBJ1-5 and V is TRBV4-1; D is possibly TRBD1 (6 bases). Germline values: CDR1 MGHRA, CDR2 YSYEKL. The CDR3 runs to 16 residues. Trimming stripped 0 bases from V and 1 base from J, with 10 bases between. CDR3 bases: TGCGCCAGCAGCCAAGATCCAGGACAGAGCAATCAGCCCCAGCATTTT. This codes for CASSQDPGQSNQPQHF.

The genes are TRBV5-4 and TRBJ2-5; 8 bases fit TRBD1. With V trimmed by 5 bases and J by 4 bases, 7 bases remained unmatched. Germline V gene sequence: CDR1 SGHNT, CDR2 YYREEE (reference sequence). This CDR3 is built from 14 residues. CDR3 sequence: CASRPWTGSETQYF. DNA of the CDR3: TGTGCCAGCAGGCCCTGGACAGGGTCAGAGACCCAGTACTTC.

The table lists this clone with a few counts. This chain joins TRBV6-6 and TRBJ1-2, with unresolved D. This CDR3 has 14 amino acids. Trimming pared 4 bases from V and 4 bases from J, leaving 13 bases between. Germline V lookup: CDR1 MNHNY, CDR2 SVGAGI (reference sequence). CDR3 amino acids: CASSFSGSSYGYTF. The DNA of the CDR3 is TGTGCCAGCAGTTTTTCCGGGAGCTCCTATGGCTACACCTTC.

This chain joins TRBV6-1 and TRBJ2-5; TRBD2 aligns across 7 bases. Trimming took 3 bases from V and 4 from J; bases not matched to a gene: 5. Germline CDR1 MNHNS, CDR2 SASEGT. This CDR3 contains 14 residues. Here the CDR3 DNA reads TGTGCCAGCAGTGACGGGGGGACCCCAGAGACCCAGTACTTC. Amino acids: CASSDGGTPETQYF.

The chain links TRBV9 to TRBJ2-1; 7 nucleotides line up with TRBD1. CDR3 length equals 15 residues. V shed 5 bases and J 3 bases; nucleotides not matched to a gene: 8. Germline V CDR1 and CDR2: SGDLS, YYNGEE. CDR3 bases: TGTGCCAGCAGTAGAACGGGACAGAGCTACAATGAGCAGTTCTTC. This sequence encodes CASSRTGQSYNEQFF.

J is TRBJ1-5 and V is TRBV7-8; weak D call: TRBD1 (6 bases). The V gene lost 5 bases and the J gene lost 1 base, with 15 bases spanning the gap. Germline-derived CDR1 and CDR2 are SGHVS and FQNEAQ. CDR3 size: 16 residues. The CDR3 spells CASSLKGGASNQPQHF. DNA of the CDR3: TGTGCCAGCAGCCTTAAGGGGGGGGCAAGCAATCAGCCCCAGCATTTT.

The chain joins TRBV11-3 to TRBJ1-1; 7 bases fit TRBD1. Germline CDR1 and CDR2: SGHNT and YENEEA. Unmatched junction bases numbered 11, after V lost 6 bases and J lost 10 bases. The CDR3 is made up of 13 amino acids. CDR3 sequence reads: CASSRTGEGTAFF. DNA for the CDR3: TGTGCCAGCAGTCGAACAGGGGAAGGAACAGCTTTCTTT.

V gene TRBV2 combines with J gene TRBJ1-6, with D hard to call. V lost 4 bases and J lost 11, with 15 bases in between. This CDR3 region has 14 residues. Germline V CDR1 and CDR2: SNHLY, FYNNEI. CDR3 region: CASSGEALFPPLHF. CDR3 nucleotides: TGTGCCAGCAGTGGGGAGGCTTTGTTTCCACCCCTCCACTTT.

The rearrangement uses TRBV12-5 and TRBJ2-1; possibly TRBD1 for D (6 bases). Trimming left V 1 base short and J 5 bases short, with 15 bases between. CDR1 and CDR2 (germline): LGHNT, FRNRAP. CDR3 size: 16 residues. CDR3 protein: CASGLARWDTHNEQFF. The CDR3 DNA reads TGTGCTAGTGGTTTGGCCAGGTGGGACACCCACAATGAGCAGTTCTTC.

This chain links TRBV12-5 with TRBJ1-5; D may be TRBD1 (6 bases). Deletions cut 0 bases from V and 7 bases from J, with 16 bases between. The CDR3 runs 16 residues. Looked up from germline, CDR1 is LGHNT and CDR2 is FRNRAP. The CDR3, as DNA: TGTGCTAGTGGTTTGGTAGGGCAGGGGAAACACCAGCCCCAGCATTTT. Amino acids: CASGLVGQGKHQPQHF.

V is TRBV10-3 and J is TRBJ2-3, with D perhaps matching TRBD2 (5 bases). Germline values: CDR1 ENHRY, CDR2 SYGVKD. Trimming pared 4 bases from V and 2 bases from J, leaving 13 bases between. The CDR3 covers 15 residues. DNA for the CDR3: TGTGCCATCAGTGGGAGGCAGGTGACCACAGATACGCAGTATTTT. Amino acid sequence: CAISGRQVTTDTQYF.

The chain recombines TRBV7-9 with TRBJ2-5; 8 bases fit TRBD2. CDR3 size: 16 residues. Trimming removed 5 bases from V and 5 bases from J; junction bases left unmatched: 13. Germline assignment: CDR1 SEHNR and CDR2 FQNEAQ (reference sequence). The CDR3 reads CASSPRGAGDGETQYF. The CDR3 coding sequence is TGTGCCAGCAGCCCCCGAGGAGCGGGAGATGGGGAGACCCAGTACTTC. The whole variable domain, filled in from reference TRBV7-9 and TRBJ2-5, reads DTGVSQNPRHKITKRGQNVTFRCDPISEHNRLYWYRQTLGQGPEFLTYFQNEAQLEKSRLLSDRFSAERPKGSFSTLEIQRTEQGDSAMYLCASSPRGAGDGETQYFGPGTRLLVL.

CDR3 region: CASSPPGAGQGIYEQYF. The CDR3 coding sequence is TGTGCCAGCAGCCCTCCCGGTGCGGGACAGGGGATCTACGAGCAGTACTTC. V usage is TRBV28 and J usage is TRBJ2-7; 10 bases map to TRBD1. V shed 6 bases, J shed 3 bases, and the junction held 14 bases outside the gene matches. This CDR3 region has 17 residues. Germline V gene sequence: CDR1 MDHEN, CDR2 SYDVKM. The full variable domain, its missing parts supplied by reference TRBV28 and TRBJ2-7, is DVKVTQSSRYLVKRTGEKVFLECVQDMDHENMFWYRQDPGLGLRLIYFSYDVKMKEKGDIPEGYSVSREKKERFSLILESASTNQTSMYLCASSPPGAGQGIYEQYFGPGTRLTVT.

This clone came up once. The rearrangement links TRBV4-1 to TRBJ2-3, with D possibly TRBD2 on 5 matching bases. Germline V gene data show CDR1 as MGHRA and CDR2 as YSYEKL. Trimming removed 0 bases from V and 3 bases from J, with 13 bases in between. This CDR3 is 16 amino acids long. The CDR3 protein is CASSQDRRPLTDTQYF. As DNA, the CDR3 is TGCGCCAGCAGCCAAGATAGGAGGCCCTTAACAGATACGCAGTATTTT.

The chain employs TRBV27 and TRBJ1-2; weak D call: TRBD1 (5 bases). The CDR3 loop spans 14 amino acids. The germline V and J ends were trimmed by 5 bases and 5 bases, with 15 bases remaining between them. Germline loops: CDR1 MNHEY, CDR2 SMNVEV (reference sequence). The CDR3 reads CASSPAGISYGYTF. In DNA form, the CDR3 reads TGTGCCAGCAGTCCCGCAGGGATCTCGTATGGCTACACCTTC.

The J gene is TRBJ2-3, the V gene TRBV6-5, with TRBD2 as a possible D gene (6 bases). Germline V gene sequence: CDR1 MNHEY, CDR2 SVGAGI. This CDR3 has 16 residues. Trimming removed 0 bases at V and 1 base at J, with 11 bases between. CDR3 residues: CASSYSLGGGTDTQYF. CDR3 nucleotide sequence: TGTGCCAGCAGTTACTCCCTAGGCGGGGGCACAGATACGCAGTATTTT.

The chain carries TRBV4-1 and TRBJ2-2; 9 bases match TRBD1. V trimming: 2 bases; J trimming: 7 bases; junction bases outside the gene matches: 2. The CDR3 length is 14 residues. Germline values: CDR1 MGHRA, CDR2 YSYEKL. CDR3 nucleotide sequence: TGCGCCAGCAGCCAAAGACAGGGGGGCGGGGAGCTGTTTTTT. Translating it yields CASSQRQGGGELFF.

CDR3 sequence (DNA): TGTGCCAGCAGTTACGGGCTCAGGGGGAATAATTCACCCCTCCACTTT. Translation gives CASSYGLRGNNSPLHF. This chain joins TRBV6-5 and TRBJ1-6; 7 bases align to TRBD1. Germline CDR1 MNHEY, CDR2 SVGAGI. The ends lost 2 bases at V and 5 bases at J; junction bases unmatched: 6. This CDR3 spans 16 amino acids.

This chain uses TRBV3-1 (or the pseudogene TRBV3-2) with TRBJ2-2; a possible D gene is TRBD1 (6 bases). Deletions cut 0 bases from V and 4 bases from J, with 9 bases between. Germline CDR1 LGHDT, CDR2 YNNKEL (reference sequence). CDR3 size: 15 residues. The CDR3 nucleotides read TGTGCCAGCAGCCAAGAGGTGGGGGCCACCGGGGAGCTGTTTTTT. Protein: CASSQEVGATGELFF.

The genes are TRBV9 and TRBJ2-1; 9 bases are shared with TRBD2. Germline trimming cut 4 bases from V and 3 bases from J; bases unmatched to any gene: 5. From germline, CDR1 is SGDLS and CDR2 YYNGEE. The CDR3 runs to 15 residues. The CDR3 region has the DNA TGTGCCAGCAGCATCTTAGCGGGAGACTACAATGAGCAGTTCTTC. Protein sequence: CASSILAGDYNEQFF.

The chain carries TRBV3-1 (or the pseudogene TRBV3-2) and TRBJ2-6, with 7 bases that match TRBD1. The CDR3 is 15 amino acids. J lost 3 bases, V lost 1 base, and 0 bases had no gene match. The germline CDR1 and CDR2 sequences are LGHDT and YNNKEL (reference sequence). This CDR3 is CASSQGQGGANVLTF. The CDR3 DNA reads TGTGCCAGCAGCCAAGGACAGGGTGGGGCCAACGTCCTGACTTTC.

This chain joins TRBV18 and TRBJ2-2; no clear D. V was cut by 3 bases and J by 1 base, with 9 bases left in between. CDR1 and CDR2 from the germline V gene are KGHSH and LQKENI. This CDR3 is 15 amino acids long. CDR3 residues: CASSPGRLNTGELFF. CDR3 sequence (DNA): TGTGCCAGCTCACCGGGCCGGTTGAACACCGGGGAGCTGTTTTTT. The whole variable domain, remainder taken from reference TRBV18 and TRBJ2-2, is NAGVMQNPRHLVRRRGQEARLRCSPMKGHSHVYWYRQLPEEGLKFMVYLQKENIIDESGMPKERFSAEFPKEGPSILRIQQVVRGDSAAYFCASSPGRLNTGELFFGEGSRLTVL.

This chain connects TRBV6-5 to TRBJ1-6; D is unclear. This CDR3 is 13 amino acids long. Germline loops: CDR1 MNHEY, CDR2 SVGAGI. V shed 8 bases and J shed 1 base, with 6 bases lying between them. DNA for the CDR3: TGTGCCAGCGGGAGGTCCTATAATTCACCCCTCCACTTT. Its protein product is CASGRSYNSPLHF.

J is TRBJ2-7 and V is TRBV7-9; 8 bases map to TRBD1. The J segment lost 4 bases and the V segment lost 5 bases, leaving 13 bases of the junction unmatched. CDR1 and CDR2 (germline): SEHNR, FQNEAQ (reference sequence). This CDR3 comprises 16 residues. In nucleotides, the CDR3 is TGTGCCAGCAGCCCACGTACGACAGGGGTTGTTTACGAGCAGTACTTC. Amino acid sequence: CASSPRTTGVVYEQYF.

V and J are TRBV5-1 and TRBJ1-1; D is possibly TRBD1 (6 bases). V gave up 4 bases and J gave up 10 bases, with 14 bases separating them. CDR3 size: 12 residues. CDR1 is SGHRS and CDR2 is YFSETQ in the germline V gene. CDR3 in DNA: TGCGCCAGCAGCGCCACAGGGATTAGAGCTTTCTTT. It translates to CASSATGIRAFF.